This TCR beta chain was recorded in a study of immune evolution from preneoplasia to lung adenocarcinoma. Germline CDR1 SGHAT, CDR2 FQNNGV. V was trimmed by 1 base and J by 7 bases, leaving 11 bases between them. The CDR3 has 13 amino acids. TCRdb keeps only in-frame clones here, not all; method: immunoSEQ multiplex PCR. The sample has under 5,000 clones; about 82% are singletons. The chain has TRBV11-2 and TRBJ2-7, with D perhaps TRBD2 (6 bases). Sequencing was done on a sample of FFPE lung adenocarcinoma in situ tissue. The receptor was derived from a person aged 65-85 years with lung adenocarcinoma. The CDR3 loop reads CASSLGREFEQYF. CDR3 in DNA: TGTGCCAGCAGCTTAGGACGGGAGTTTGAGCAGTACTTC.